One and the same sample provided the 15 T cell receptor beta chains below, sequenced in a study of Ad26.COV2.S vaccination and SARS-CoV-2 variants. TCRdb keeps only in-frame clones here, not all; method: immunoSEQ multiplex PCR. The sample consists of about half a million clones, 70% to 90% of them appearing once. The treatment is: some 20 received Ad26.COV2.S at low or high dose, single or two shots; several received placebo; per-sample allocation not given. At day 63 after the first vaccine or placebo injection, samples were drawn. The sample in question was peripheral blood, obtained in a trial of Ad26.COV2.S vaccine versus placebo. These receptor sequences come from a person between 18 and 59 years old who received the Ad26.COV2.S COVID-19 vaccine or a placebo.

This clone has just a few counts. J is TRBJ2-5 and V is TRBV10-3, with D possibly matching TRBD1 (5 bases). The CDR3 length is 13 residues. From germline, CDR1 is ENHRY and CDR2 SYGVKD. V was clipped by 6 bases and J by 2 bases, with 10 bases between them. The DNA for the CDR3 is TGTGCCATCAGAAAACAGGTACAAGAGACCCAGTACTTC. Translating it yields CAIRKQVQETQYF.

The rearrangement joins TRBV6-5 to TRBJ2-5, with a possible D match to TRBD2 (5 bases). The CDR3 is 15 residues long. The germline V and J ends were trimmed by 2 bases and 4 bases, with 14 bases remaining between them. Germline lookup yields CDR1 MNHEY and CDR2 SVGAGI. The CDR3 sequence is CASSYRRVGGETQYF. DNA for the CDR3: TGTGCCAGCAGTTACCGGCGGGTTGGAGGAGAGACCCAGTACTTC.

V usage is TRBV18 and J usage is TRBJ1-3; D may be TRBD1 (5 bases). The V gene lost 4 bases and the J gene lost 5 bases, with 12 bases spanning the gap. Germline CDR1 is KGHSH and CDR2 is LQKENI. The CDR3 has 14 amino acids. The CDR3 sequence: CASSRKTDRNTIYF. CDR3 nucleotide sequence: TGTGCCAGCTCACGAAAAACGGACAGAAACACCATATATTTT.

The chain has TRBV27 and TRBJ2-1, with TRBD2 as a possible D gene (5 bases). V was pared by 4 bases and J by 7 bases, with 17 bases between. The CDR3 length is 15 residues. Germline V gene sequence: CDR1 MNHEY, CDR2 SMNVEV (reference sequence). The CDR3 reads CASSSRTGGGNEQFF. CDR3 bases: TGTGCCAGCAGTTCCCGGACTGGCGGAGGTAATGAGCAGTTCTTC.

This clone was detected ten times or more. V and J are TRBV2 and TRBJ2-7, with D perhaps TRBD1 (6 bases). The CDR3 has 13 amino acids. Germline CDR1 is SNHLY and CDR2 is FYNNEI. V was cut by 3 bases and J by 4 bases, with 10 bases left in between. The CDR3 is CASSDLGGYEQYF. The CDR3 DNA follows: TGTGCCAGCAGTGATTTAGGGGGTTACGAGCAGTACTTC.

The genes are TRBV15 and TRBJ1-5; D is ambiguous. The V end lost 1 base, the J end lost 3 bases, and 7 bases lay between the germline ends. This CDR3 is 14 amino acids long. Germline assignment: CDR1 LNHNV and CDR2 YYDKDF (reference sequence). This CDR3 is CATSRAGNNQPQHF. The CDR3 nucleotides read TGTGCCACCAGCAGAGCGGGCAACAATCAGCCCCAGCATTTT.

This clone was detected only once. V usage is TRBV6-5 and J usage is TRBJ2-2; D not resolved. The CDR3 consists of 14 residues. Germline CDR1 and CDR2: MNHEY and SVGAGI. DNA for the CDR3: TGTGCTAGCCGGCCCCCCCGTTTCACCGGGGAGCTGTTTTTT. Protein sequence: CASRPPRFTGELFF.

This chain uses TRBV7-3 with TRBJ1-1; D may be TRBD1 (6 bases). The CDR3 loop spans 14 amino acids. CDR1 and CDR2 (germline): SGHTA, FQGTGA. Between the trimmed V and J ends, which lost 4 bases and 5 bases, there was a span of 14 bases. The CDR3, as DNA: TGTGCCAGCAGCTCCACAGGGTTCGAGACTGAAGCTTTCTTT. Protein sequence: CASSSTGFETEAFF.

DNA for the CDR3: TGTGCCAGCAGCTTGCTGGCGGGAGGGAAGAACACCGGGGAGCTGTTTTTT. It specifies CASSLLAGGKNTGELFF. The V gene is TRBV7-8, the J gene TRBJ2-2, with 9 nucleotides matching TRBD2. The CDR3 sequence is 17 residues long. Germline V CDR1 and CDR2: SGHVS, FQNEAQ. V dropped 3 bases and J dropped 1; count of bases not matched to a gene: 6. The full variable domain, in which reference TRBV7-8 and TRBJ2-2 provide the parts outside the CDR3, is GAGVSQSPRYKVAKRGQDVALRCDPISGHVSLFWYQQALGQGPEFLTYFQNEAQLDKSGLPSDRFFAERPEGSVSTLKIQRTQQEDSAVYLCASSLLAGGKNTGELFFGEGSRLTVL.

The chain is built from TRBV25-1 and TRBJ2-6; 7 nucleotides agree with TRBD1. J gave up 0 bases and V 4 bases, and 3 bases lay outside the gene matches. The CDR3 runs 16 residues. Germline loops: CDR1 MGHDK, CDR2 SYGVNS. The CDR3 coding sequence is TGTGCCAGCAGTGGTCGGGACAGCTCTGGGGCCAACGTCCTGACTTTC. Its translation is CASSGRDSSGANVLTF.

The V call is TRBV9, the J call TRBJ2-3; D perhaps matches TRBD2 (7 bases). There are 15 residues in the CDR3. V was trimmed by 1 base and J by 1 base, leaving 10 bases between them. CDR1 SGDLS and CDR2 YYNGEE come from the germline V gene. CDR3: CASSVRGAGTDTQYF. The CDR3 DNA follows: TGTGCCAGCAGCGTACGGGGGGCCGGCACAGATACGCAGTATTTT. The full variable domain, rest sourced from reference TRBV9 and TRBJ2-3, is DSGVTQTPKHLITATGQRVTLRCSPRSGDLSVYWYQQSLDQGLQFLIQYYNGEERAKGNILERFSAQQFPDLHSELNLSSLELGDSALYFCASSVRGAGTDTQYFGPGTRLTVL.

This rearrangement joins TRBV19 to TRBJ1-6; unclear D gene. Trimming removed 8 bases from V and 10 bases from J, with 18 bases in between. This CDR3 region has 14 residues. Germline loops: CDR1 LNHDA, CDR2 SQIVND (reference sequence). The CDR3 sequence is CASRPSWGNSPLHF. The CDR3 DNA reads TGTGCCAGTCGCCCTAGTTGGGGAAACTCACCCCTCCACTTT.

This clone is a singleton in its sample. In DNA form, the CDR3 reads TGTGCCAGCAGCTTAGTCCGAAGGGCAGATACGCAGTATTTT. Residues: CASSLVRRADTQYF. The rearrangement links TRBV7-8 to TRBJ2-3; no clear D. This CDR3 contains 14 residues. Germline CDR1 is SGHVS and CDR2 is FQNEAQ. The ends were cut back, 1 base at V and 4 bases at J, with 9 bases in the middle.

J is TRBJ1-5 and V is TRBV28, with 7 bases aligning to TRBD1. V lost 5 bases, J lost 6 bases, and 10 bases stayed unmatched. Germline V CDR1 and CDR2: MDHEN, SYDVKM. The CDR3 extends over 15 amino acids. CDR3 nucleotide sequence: TGTGCCAGCAGTCAACTCGACAGGGTGGGTCAGCCCCAGCATTTT. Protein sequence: CASSQLDRVGQPQHF.

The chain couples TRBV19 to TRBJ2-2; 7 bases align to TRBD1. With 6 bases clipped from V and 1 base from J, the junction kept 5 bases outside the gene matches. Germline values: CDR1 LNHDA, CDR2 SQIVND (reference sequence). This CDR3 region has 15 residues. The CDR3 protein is CASRTDRVNTGELFF. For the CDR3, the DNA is TGTGCCAGTAGGACCGACAGGGTGAACACCGGGGAGCTGTTTTTT.